One sample yielded the 25 T cell receptor beta chains listed below, sequenced in a study of shared clonotypes between healthy human individuals. Clones were sequenced by immunoSEQ multiplex PCR, and TCRdb holds only the in-frame ones, with some missing. The table has approximately 350,000 clones, just over 95% seen once; the top ten hold less than 0.35%. The sample was memory CD8+ T cells sorted from blood. Subset noted: CD45RO+ cells pooled with CCR7-negative TemRA cells. The receptor set was obtained from a man aged 25-40 years in good health.

The chain couples TRBV5-5 to TRBJ2-5, with D perhaps TRBD2 (6 bases). CDR3 length: 16 residues. V gave up 3 bases and J gave up 3 bases, with 18 bases separating them. Per germline, CDR1 SGHKS and CDR2 YYEKEE (reference sequence). The CDR3 DNA reads as TGTGCCAGCAGCTGGGGTCCAGGGAGGAGGGAAGAGACCCAGTACTTC. Its translation: CASSWGPGRREETQYF.

This rearrangement joins TRBV2 to TRBJ1-2; D gene unclear. The CDR3 extends over 13 amino acids. V gave up 1 base and J gave up 2 bases, with 5 bases separating them. CDR1 SNHLY and CDR2 FYNNEI come from the germline V gene. The CDR3 DNA sequence: TGTGCCAGCAGTGAAGGTTCGAACTATGGCTACACCTTC. It yields the protein CASSEGSNYGYTF.

J is TRBJ2-2 and V is TRBV19; 7 bases align to TRBD1. V lost 5 bases, J lost 4 bases, and 4 bases stayed unmatched. The V gene's germline CDR1 is LNHDA and CDR2 SQIVND (reference sequence). There are 14 residues in the CDR3. For the CDR3, the DNA is TGTGCCAGTAGTCCCCGACAGGGCACCGGGGAGCTGTTTTTT. This translates into CASSPRQGTGELFF.

As to this clone: Other DNA sequences in this sample translate to the same CDR3. The chain couples TRBV5-6 to TRBJ2-3, with 9 bases that match TRBD2. The CDR3 extends over 15 amino acids. V gave up 2 bases and J gave up 0 bases; unmatched junction bases: 1. Germline CDR1 and CDR2: SGHDT and YYEEEE. CDR3 bases: TGTGCCAGCAGCTTAACTAGCGGGAGCACAGATACGCAGTATTTT. It translates to CASSLTSGSTDTQYF.

The table lists this clone with a few counts. The chain carries TRBV2 and TRBJ2-7; 12 bases align to TRBD2. V dropped 6 bases and J dropped 3; count of bases not matched to a gene: 3. CDR1 and CDR2 from the germline V gene are SNHLY and FYNNEI. This CDR3 contains 14 residues. CDR3 sequence reads: CASSGLAGLYEQYF. The CDR3 DNA follows: TGTGCCAGCAGCGGACTAGCGGGACTCTACGAGCAGTACTTC.

This clone was seen a single time. This chain connects TRBV19 to TRBJ1-5; D gene ambiguous. CDR3 length equals 17 residues. V lost 0 bases and J 7 bases, leaving 19 bases between the germline ends. Germline values: CDR1 LNHDA, CDR2 SQIVND (reference sequence). The CDR3: CASSIDFELRGTQPQHF. As DNA, the CDR3 is TGTGCCAGTAGTATAGATTTTGAGCTGCGGGGAACCCAGCCCCAGCATTTT.

This chain connects TRBV5-1 to TRBJ2-1; D is uncertain. This CDR3 spans 12 amino acids. With 7 bases removed from V and 5 bases from J, the gap between germline ends came to 10 bases. Germline assignment: CDR1 SGHRS and CDR2 YFSETQ. The CDR3 here is CASRLNHNEQFF. Here the CDR3 DNA reads TGCGCCAGCCGACTGAACCACAATGAGCAGTTCTTC.

V and J are TRBV18 and TRBJ1-1, with TRBD1 matching 8 bases. The CDR3 is made up of 14 amino acids. V lost 3 bases, J lost 5 bases, and 5 bases stayed unmatched. Germline V gives CDR1 KGHSH, CDR2 LQKENI. The CDR3 protein is CASSPADRGTEAFF. CDR3 DNA: TGTGCCAGCTCACCCGCTGACAGGGGAACTGAAGCTTTCTTT.

The gene calls are TRBV2 and TRBJ1-6; 9 nucleotides line up with TRBD1. With V trimmed by 0 bases and J by 10 bases, 4 bases remained unmatched. The CDR3 is 15 residues long. Germline CDR1 and CDR2: SNHLY and FYNNEI. The CDR3 loop is CASSEANRGRSPLHF. CDR3 DNA sequence: TGTGCCAGCAGTGAAGCTAACAGGGGGCGATCACCCCTCCACTTT.

With respect to this clone: The sample holds other DNA sequences that translate to the same CDR3. This sequence joins TRBV28 and TRBJ2-7, with D maybe TRBD2 (5 bases). The CDR3 covers 12 residues. V gave up 1 base and J gave up 4 bases, with 5 bases separating them. Germline CDR1 MDHEN, CDR2 SYDVKM. CDR3 in amino acids: CASSLSGYEQYF. DNA of the CDR3: TGTGCCAGCAGTTTATCGGGGTACGAGCAGTACTTC.

The rearrangement uses TRBV20-1 and TRBJ1-1; the D is unclear. This CDR3 spans 11 amino acids. Germline V gives CDR1 DFQATT, CDR2 SNEGSKA (reference sequence). Trimming removed 7 bases at V and 3 bases at J, with 9 bases between. The CDR3 sequence is CSGEAYTEAFF. CDR3 sequence (DNA): TGCAGTGGGGAGGCCTACACTGAAGCTTTCTTT.

This chain links TRBV6-4 with TRBJ2-1; a weak D match, TRBD1 (6 bases). Germline values: CDR1 MRHNA, CDR2 SNTAGT. V lost 3 bases and J lost 2, with 11 bases in between. This CDR3 is built from 15 residues. The CDR3 sequence is CASSEGRGTYNEQFF. The CDR3 DNA reads as TGTGCCAGCAGTGAGGGTAGGGGGACCTACAATGAGCAGTTCTTC.

This chain links TRBV4-2 with TRBJ1-5; D is perhaps TRBD1 (5 bases). Per germline, CDR1 LGHNA and CDR2 YNFKEQ. There are 16 residues in the CDR3. Trimming left V 0 bases short and J 0 bases short, with 9 bases between. CDR3 in amino acids: CASSQERQGSNQPQHF. As DNA, the CDR3 is TGTGCCAGCAGCCAAGAAAGGCAGGGTAGCAATCAGCCCCAGCATTTT.

The CDR3 DNA reads TGCGCCAGCAAGGGGGCGGGGCGGAATGAGCAGTTCTTC. Translated: CASKGAGRNEQFF. The chain carries TRBV5-1 and TRBJ2-1; tentative D call: TRBD1 (7 bases). Trimming stripped 6 bases from V and 7 bases from J, with 14 bases between. CDR1 is SGHRS, CDR2 YFSETQ, per germline. The CDR3 sequence is 13 residues long.

CDR3 in DNA: TGTGCCTGGAGGGTCCCGATCCCCCGGGAGAAATCACCCCATACGCAGTATTTT. Protein: CAWRVPIPREKSPHTQYF. This chain uses TRBV30 with TRBJ2-3, with D possibly matching TRBD2 (6 bases). The V end was cut by 3 bases, the J end by 7 bases, with 29 bases between. From germline, CDR1 is GTSNPN and CDR2 SVGIG (reference sequence). The CDR3 spans 18 residues.

The chain combines TRBV2 with TRBJ2-1; D remains unclear. This CDR3 comprises 12 residues. Germline-derived CDR1 and CDR2 are SNHLY and FYNNEI. Trimming left V 4 bases short and J 7 bases short, with 8 bases between. Written as DNA, the CDR3 is TGTGCCAGCAGTGTTTCGAGGAATGAGCAGTTCTTC. It translates to CASSVSRNEQFF.

The CDR3 DNA follows: TGCGCCAGCAGCTTGGTCGGTGTAGTGAGGAACACTGAAGCTTTCTTT. Translated: CASSLVGVVRNTEAFF. The chain is built from TRBV5-1 and TRBJ1-1; no reliable D call. Trimming shortened V by 0 bases and J by 1 base, and 13 bases separated the two germline ends. The germline gives CDR1 SGHRS, CDR2 YFSETQ. CDR3 length: 16 amino acids.

The J gene is TRBJ2-5, the V gene TRBV6-1, with D perhaps TRBD1 (6 bases). The germline gives CDR1 MNHNS, CDR2 SASEGT. Trimming left V 2 bases short and J 1 base short, with 8 bases between. The CDR3 runs 14 residues. CDR3 residues: CASSELGAQETQYF. The DNA for the CDR3 is TGTGCCAGCAGTGAATTGGGGGCCCAAGAGACCCAGTACTTC.

The chain links TRBV5-4 to TRBJ2-4; 9 positions agree with TRBD1. CDR1 SGHNT and CDR2 YYREEE come from the germline V gene (reference sequence). With V trimmed by 0 bases and J by 0 bases, 4 bases remained unmatched. The CDR3 covers 17 residues. CDR3 sequence: CASSLGGQGIAKNIQYF. For the CDR3, the DNA is TGTGCCAGCAGCTTGGGGGGACAGGGTATAGCCAAAAACATTCAGTACTTC.

The J gene is TRBJ2-7, the V gene TRBV10-2, with TRBD2 matching over 9 bases. CDR3 length: 14 residues. CDR1 is WSHSY and CDR2 is SAAADI in the germline V gene. The V and J ends lost 6 bases and 1 base, in that order; junction bases with no gene match: 4. In nucleotides, the CDR3 is TGCGCCAGCAGGAATAGCGGGGGTTCCTACGAGCAGTACTTC. Its translation: CASRNSGGSYEQYF.

The V call is TRBV28, the J call TRBJ1-2, with 10 bases fitting TRBD1. The V gene's germline CDR1 is MDHEN and CDR2 SYDVKM. With V trimmed by 5 bases and J by 7 bases, 7 bases remained unmatched. CDR3 size: 14 residues. This CDR3 is CASSPRDRGGGYTF. CDR3 DNA: TGTGCCAGCAGTCCCCGGGACAGGGGTGGTGGCTACACCTTC.

The chain is built from TRBV6-4 and TRBJ2-7, with a possible D match to TRBD1 (6 bases). Germline V gives CDR1 MRHNA, CDR2 SNTAGT. Trimming stripped 4 bases from V and 2 bases from J, with 27 bases between. The CDR3 extends over 19 amino acids. The CDR3 DNA sequence: TGTGCCAGCAGTGGTTTTTTAAAAAGTCGGTACAGGGTAACCTACGAGCAGTACTTC. The encoded protein is CASSGFLKSRYRVTYEQYF.

This sequence joins TRBV7-2 and TRBJ2-5; D remains unclear. V was clipped by 1 base and J by 1 base, with 7 bases between them. Germline assignment: CDR1 SGHTA and CDR2 FQGNSA. The CDR3 spans 14 residues. The CDR3 sequence is CASSLVASQETQYF. CDR3 nucleotide sequence: TGTGCCAGCAGCTTAGTGGCCAGCCAAGAGACCCAGTACTTC.

The chain links TRBV5-1 to TRBJ2-7; 7 bases are shared with TRBD1. Looked up from germline, CDR1 is SGHRS and CDR2 is YFSETQ. Unmatched junction bases numbered 11, after V lost 0 bases and J lost 2 bases. This CDR3 spans 17 amino acids. The CDR3 DNA reads as TGCGCCAGCAGCTTGGACACCACAGGGGTAAACCCCTACGAGCAGTACTTC. Its translation is CASSLDTTGVNPYEQYF.

The genes are TRBV7-2 and TRBJ1-2, with 10 bases that match TRBD1. CDR3 length: 15 amino acids. Trimming removed 5 bases from V and 5 bases from J; junction bases left unmatched: 8. Germline CDR1 SGHTA, CDR2 FQGNSA. This chain's CDR3 is CASSLRTGGEYGYTF. The DNA for the CDR3 is TGTGCCAGCAGCCTAAGGACAGGGGGTGAATATGGCTACACCTTC.